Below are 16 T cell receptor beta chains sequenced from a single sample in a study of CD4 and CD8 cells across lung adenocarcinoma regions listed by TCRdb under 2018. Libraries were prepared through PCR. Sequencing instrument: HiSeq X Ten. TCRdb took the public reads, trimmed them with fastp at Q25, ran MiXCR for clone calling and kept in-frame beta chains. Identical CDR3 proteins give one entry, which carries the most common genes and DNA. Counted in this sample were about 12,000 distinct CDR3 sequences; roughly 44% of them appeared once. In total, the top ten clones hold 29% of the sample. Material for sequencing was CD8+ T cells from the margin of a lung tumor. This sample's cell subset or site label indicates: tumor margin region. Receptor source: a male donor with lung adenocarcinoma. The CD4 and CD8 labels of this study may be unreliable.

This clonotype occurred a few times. CDR3 amino acids: CASSFNEQYF. For the CDR3, the DNA is TGTGCCAGCAGTTTTAACGAGCAGTACTTC. J is TRBJ2-7 and V is TRBV6-5; no definite D call. This CDR3 is built from 10 residues. Germline V gives CDR1 MNHEY, CDR2 SVGAGI. Trimming shortened V by 4 bases and J by 5 bases, and 3 bases separated the two germline ends.

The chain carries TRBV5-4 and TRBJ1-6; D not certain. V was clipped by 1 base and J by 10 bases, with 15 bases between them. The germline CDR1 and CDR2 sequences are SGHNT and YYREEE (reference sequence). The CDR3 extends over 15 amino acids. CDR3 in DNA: TGTGCCAGCAGCTTGTCTGGGGTCTCAAGCTCACCCCTCCACTTT. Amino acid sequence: CASSLSGVSSSPLHF.

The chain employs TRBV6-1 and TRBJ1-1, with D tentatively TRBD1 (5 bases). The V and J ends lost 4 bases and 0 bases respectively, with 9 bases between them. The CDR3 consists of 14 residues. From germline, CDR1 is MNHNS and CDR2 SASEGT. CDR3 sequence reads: CASSGRQMNTEAFF. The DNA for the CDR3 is TGTGCCAGCAGTGGAAGACAGATGAACACTGAAGCTTTCTTT.

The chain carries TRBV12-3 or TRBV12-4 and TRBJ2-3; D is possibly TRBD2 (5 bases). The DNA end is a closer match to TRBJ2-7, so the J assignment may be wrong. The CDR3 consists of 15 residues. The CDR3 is CARGLGRGNPDTQYF. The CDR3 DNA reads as TGTGCCAGGGGTCTCGGACGGGGAAACCCAGATACGCAGTACTTC.

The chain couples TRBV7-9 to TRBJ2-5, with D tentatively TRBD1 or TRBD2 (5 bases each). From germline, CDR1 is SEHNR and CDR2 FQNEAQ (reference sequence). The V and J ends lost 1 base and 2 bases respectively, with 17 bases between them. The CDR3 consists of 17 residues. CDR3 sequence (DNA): TGTGCCAGCAGCTTAGGAGGACCCGGGGCGAGGCAAGAGACCCAGTACTTC. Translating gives CASSLGGPGARQETQYF.

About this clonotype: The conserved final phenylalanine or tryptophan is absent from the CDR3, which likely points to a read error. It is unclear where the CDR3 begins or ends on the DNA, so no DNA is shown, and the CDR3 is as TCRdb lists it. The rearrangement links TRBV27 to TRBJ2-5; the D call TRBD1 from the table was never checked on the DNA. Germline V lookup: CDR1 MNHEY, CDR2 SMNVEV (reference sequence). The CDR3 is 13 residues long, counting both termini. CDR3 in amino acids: CASRGRGRESQFS.

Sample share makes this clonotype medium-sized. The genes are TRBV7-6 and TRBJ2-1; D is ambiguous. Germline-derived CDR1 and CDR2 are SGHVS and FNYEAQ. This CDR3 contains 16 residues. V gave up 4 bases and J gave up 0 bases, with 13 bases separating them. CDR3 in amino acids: CASSSSLTRSYNEQFF. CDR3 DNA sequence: TGTGCCAGCAGCTCGAGTTTGACTCGCTCCTACAATGAGCAGTTCTTC.

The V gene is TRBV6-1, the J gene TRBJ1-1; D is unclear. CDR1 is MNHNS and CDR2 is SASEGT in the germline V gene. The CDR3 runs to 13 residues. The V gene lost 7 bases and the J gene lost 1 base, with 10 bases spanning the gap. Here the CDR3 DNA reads TGTGCCAGCAAGGAGGCGGAGAACACTGAAGCTTTCTTT. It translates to CASKEAENTEAFF.

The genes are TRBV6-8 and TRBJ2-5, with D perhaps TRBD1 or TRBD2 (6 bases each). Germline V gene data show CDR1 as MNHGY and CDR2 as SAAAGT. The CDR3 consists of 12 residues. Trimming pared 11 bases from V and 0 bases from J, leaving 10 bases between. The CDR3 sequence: CAGGPHQETQYF. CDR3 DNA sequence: TGTGCCGGGGGGCCCCACCAAGAGACCCAGTACTTC.

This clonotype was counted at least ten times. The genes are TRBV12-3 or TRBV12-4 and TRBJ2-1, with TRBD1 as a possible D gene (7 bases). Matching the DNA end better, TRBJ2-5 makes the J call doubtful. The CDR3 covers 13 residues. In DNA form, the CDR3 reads TGTGCCACCCGCCAGGGGGAGGAGGAGACCCAGTACTTC. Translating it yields CATRQGEEETQYF.

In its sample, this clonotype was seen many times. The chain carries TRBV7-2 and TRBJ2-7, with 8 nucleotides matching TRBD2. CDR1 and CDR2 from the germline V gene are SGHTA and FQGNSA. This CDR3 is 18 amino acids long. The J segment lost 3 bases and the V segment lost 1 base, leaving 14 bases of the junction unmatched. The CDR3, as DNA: TGTGCCAGCAGCTTAGGCATGGCTAGCGGGCCGTTGAGCTACGAGCAGTACTTC. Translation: CASSLGMASGPLSYEQYF.

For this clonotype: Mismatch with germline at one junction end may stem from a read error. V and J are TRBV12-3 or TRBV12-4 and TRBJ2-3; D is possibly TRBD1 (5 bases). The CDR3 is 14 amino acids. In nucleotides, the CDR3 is TGTGCGGGCAGCTGGGGCCACGAAAAAGATACCCAGTATTTT. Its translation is CAGSWGHEKDTQYF.

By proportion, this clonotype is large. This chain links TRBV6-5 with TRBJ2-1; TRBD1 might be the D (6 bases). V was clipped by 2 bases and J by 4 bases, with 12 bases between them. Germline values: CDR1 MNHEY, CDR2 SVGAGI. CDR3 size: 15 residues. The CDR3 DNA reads TGTGCCAGCAGTTACAAGGGGGTAACATACAATGAGCAGTTCTTC. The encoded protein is CASSYKGVTYNEQFF.

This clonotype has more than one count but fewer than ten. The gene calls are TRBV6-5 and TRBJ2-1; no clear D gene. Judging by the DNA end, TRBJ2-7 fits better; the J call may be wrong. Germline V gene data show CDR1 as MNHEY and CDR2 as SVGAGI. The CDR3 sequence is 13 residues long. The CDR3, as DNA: TGTGCCAGCAGTTCAGCAGGATATTACGAGCAGTACTTC. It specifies CASSSAGYYEQYF.

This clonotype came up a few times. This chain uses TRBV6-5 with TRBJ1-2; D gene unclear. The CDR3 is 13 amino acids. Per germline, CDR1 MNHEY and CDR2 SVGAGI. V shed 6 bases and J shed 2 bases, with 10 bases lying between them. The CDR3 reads CASSYGYNYGYTF. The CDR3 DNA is TGTGCCAGCAGCTACGGCTACAACTATGGCTACACCTTC.

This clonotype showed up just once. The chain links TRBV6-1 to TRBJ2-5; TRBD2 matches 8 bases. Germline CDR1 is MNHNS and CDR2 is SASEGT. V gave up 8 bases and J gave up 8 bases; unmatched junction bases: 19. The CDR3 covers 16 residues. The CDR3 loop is CASAGLAGRDPDTQYF. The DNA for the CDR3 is TGTGCCAGCGCGGGGCTAGCGGGCCGCGACCCAGATACCCAGTACTTC.